These T cell receptor beta chains were read from a single sample in a study of graft-versus-host responses after intestinal transplantation. Some clones are missing from TCRdb's copy, which holds only in-frame ones; the method was immunoSEQ multiplex PCR. The sample yields around 71,000 clones, about 94% seen once. The antigens of these receptors remain unknown. The sequenced sample was unstimulated CD8+ T cells sorted from spleen or lymph node cells, obtained before intestinal transplant. The receptors shown here come from a human donor who received an intestinal transplant. Both conserved end residues are part of each CDR3. D genes are given only for firm matches. Expanded clones are given a class, and other clones once, few, many or no size at all.

.	TRBV27	TRBJ2-7	.	CASSLEVPPIEQYF	TGTGCCAGCAGTTTAGAGGTGCCCCCTATCGAGCAGTACTTC
TRBD2	TRBV2	TRBJ2-7	.	CASRKREGTYEQYF	TGTGCCAGCAGAAAACGGGAGGGAACCTACGAGCAGTACTTC
.	TRBV5-1	TRBJ2-5	.	CASSLELQETQYF	TGCGCCAGCAGCCTAGAACTCCAGGAGACCCAGTACTTC
TRBD1	TRBV9	TRBJ1-4	.	CASSVEEGASDEKLFF	TGTGCCAGCAGCGTAGAAGAGGGGGCTTCGGATGAAAAACTGTTTTTT
TRBD2	TRBV10-3	TRBJ2-3	.	CAISGTSDLTDTQYF	TGTGCCATCTCCGGGACTAGCGATCTCACAGATACGCAGTATTTT
.	TRBV6-5	TRBJ1-5	.	CASGGRSSDQPQHF	TGTGCCAGCGGGGGCAGGTCGTCTGATCAGCCCCAGCATTTT
TRBD2	TRBV28	TRBJ2-5	.	CACSRGGETQYF	TGTGCCTGCAGTCGGGGGGGAGAGACCCAGTACTTC
.	TRBV27	TRBJ2-1	.	CASSPYSYNEQFF	TGTGCCAGCAGTCCGTATTCATACAATGAGCAGTTCTTC
TRBD1	TRBV6-5	TRBJ1-3	.	CASSQQGIPGNTIYF	TGTGCCAGCAGTCAACAGGGGATCCCTGGAAACACCATATATTTT
.	TRBV19	TRBJ1-4	few	CASSISTVAYEKLFF	TGTGCCAGTAGTATCTCAACAGTGGCATATGAAAAACTGTTTTTT
.	TRBV29-1	TRBJ2-1	.	CSFRDYNEQFF	TGCAGCTTCCGGGACTACAATGAGCAGTTCTTC
.	TRBV6-1	TRBJ2-5	.	CASSEGRGTLQETQYF	TGTGCCAGCAGTGAAGGGCGCGGGACACTACAAGAGACCCAGTACTTC
.	TRBV28	TRBJ2-1	.	CASSFESRNIGNEQFF	TGTGCCAGCAGTTTTGAATCACGTAATATTGGCAATGAGCAGTTCTTC
.	TRBV2	TRBJ2-5	.	CASNGLQETQYF	TGTGCCAGCAACGGCCTCCAAGAGACCCAGTACTTC
TRBD1	TRBV7-9	TRBJ1-5	.	CASSLGSRDSGQPQHF	TGTGCCAGCAGCTTAGGTAGCCGGGACAGTGGTCAGCCCCAGCATTTT
.	TRBV27	TRBJ2-3	.	CASSLYFRGTQYF	TGTGCCAGCAGTTTATACTTCCGGGGTACGCAGTATTTT
.	TRBV5-4	TRBJ1-2	.	CASSLRQGNYGYTF	TGTGCCAGCAGCTTGAGGCAGGGAAACTATGGCTACACCTTC
TRBD2	TRBV30	TRBJ2-1	once	CAWMGSLAVIYNEQFF	TGTGCCTGGATGGGTAGCCTAGCGGTAATATACAATGAGCAGTTCTTC
TRBD1	TRBV30	TRBJ1-6	.	CAWSVRRGRGNSPLHF	TGTGCCTGGAGTGTACGCAGGGGGCGCGGGAATTCACCCCTCCACTTT
TRBD2	TRBV28	TRBJ2-1	.	CATGDRLAGAYNEQFF	TGTGCCACCGGTGACCGGTTAGCGGGAGCCTACAATGAGCAGTTCTTC
.	TRBV16	TRBJ2-7	few	CASSAPGSAYEQYF	TGTGCCAGCAGCGCCCCAGGGAGCGCCTACGAGCAGTACTTC
.	TRBV5-1	TRBJ2-7	.	CASSLGPTESYEQYF	TGCGCCAGCAGCCTGGGTCCGACGGAGAGCTACGAGCAGTACTTC
TRBD2	TRBV28	TRBJ2-3	.	CASKEGTRIDTQYF	TGTGCCAGCAAAGAGGGGACTAGAATAGATACGCAGTATTTT
TRBD2	TRBV7-8	TRBJ2-3	.	CASSLVAGTFTDTQYF	TGTGCCAGCAGCTTGGTAGCGGGCACCTTCACAGATACGCAGTATTTT
.	TRBV11-2	TRBJ2-7	.	CASSLGFNSPYEQYF	TGTGCCAGCAGCTTAGGATTCAACTCACCCTACGAGCAGTACTTC
TRBD2	TRBV27	TRBJ2-7	.	CASRATGVRVLAGDHEQYF	TGTGCCAGCAGGGCTACCGGGGTCAGGGTGCTAGCGGGAGACCACGAGCAGTACTTC